One and the same sample provided the 18 T cell receptor beta chains below, sequenced in a study of OX40 agonist ivuxolimab in advanced cancers. The table came from immunoSEQ multiplex PCR; TCRdb's copy has only in-frame clones and leaves some out. The table lists some 77,000 clones, around 82% of them singletons. Sample: CD4+ or CD8+ T cells sorted from blood, taken in a trial of the OX40 agonist ivuxolimab. The receptor set was obtained from an adult with an advanced solid tumor such as melanoma, head and neck, liver or kidney cancer.

This clone was picked up one time. This chain uses TRBV27 with TRBJ2-7, with D tentatively TRBD1 (6 bases). V dropped 5 bases and J dropped 3 bases, with 14 bases sitting between them. This CDR3 contains 14 residues. Germline V gene lookup returns CDR1 MNHEY and CDR2 SMNVEV (reference sequence). CDR3 nucleotides: TGTGCCAGCAGTCGCTGGGGGCTGGACTACGAGCAGTACTTC. This codes for CASSRWGLDYEQYF.

J is TRBJ2-5 and V is TRBV19; D is unclear. The CDR3 totals 13 residues. Trimming removed 10 bases from V and 2 bases from J, with 14 bases in between. Germline V lookup: CDR1 LNHDA, CDR2 SQIVND (reference sequence). CDR3 nucleotides: TGTGCCATCGCCCGGTCCCTACAAGAGACCCAGTACTTC. This sequence encodes CAIARSLQETQYF.

This chain links TRBV6-6 with TRBJ2-2, with D unresolved. V was pared by 7 bases and J by 0 bases, with 12 bases between. This CDR3 contains 15 residues. The germline V gene has CDR1 MNHNY and CDR2 SVGAGI (reference sequence). CDR3 coding DNA: TGTGCCAGCAACTTAGGGCAGACGAACACCGGGGAGCTGTTTTTT. Its protein product is CASNLGQTNTGELFF.

The rearrangement joins TRBV5-6 to TRBJ1-1; D might be TRBD1 (6 bases). The germline V gene encodes CDR1 SGHDT and CDR2 YYEEEE. V was clipped by 3 bases and J by 10 bases, with 19 bases between them. CDR3 length: 14 residues. The chain's CDR3 is CASSYPPGAGGAFF. In nucleotides, the CDR3 is TGTGCCAGCAGCTACCCCCCAGGGGCGGGTGGAGCTTTCTTT.

The J gene is TRBJ2-2, the V gene TRBV25-1, with D possibly being TRBD2 (5 bases). Germline CDR1 and CDR2: MGHDK and SYGVNS. The CDR3 has 14 residues. The V end lost 4 bases, the J end lost 5 bases, and 11 bases lay between the germline ends. The chain's CDR3 is CASSVGGWTGELFF. The DNA of the CDR3 is TGTGCCAGCAGTGTCGGCGGGTGGACCGGGGAGCTGTTTTTT. Based on the CDR3 plus reference TRBV25-1 and TRBJ2-2, the full variable domain is EADIYQTPRYLVIGTGKKITLECSQTMGHDKMYWYQQDPGMELHLIHYSYGVNSTEKGDLSSESTVSRIRTEHFPLTLESARPSHTSQYLCASSVGGWTGELFFGEGSRLTVL.

V usage is TRBV7-3 and J usage is TRBJ2-7; 7 bases are a match to TRBD2. The CDR3 spans 15 residues. Germline lookup yields CDR1 SGHTA and CDR2 FQGTGA. The J segment lost 3 bases and the V segment lost 5 bases, leaving 10 bases of the junction unmatched. CDR3 sequence reads: CASSASGGWDYEQYF. DNA of the CDR3: TGTGCCAGCAGCGCTAGCGGTGGATGGGACTACGAGCAGTACTTC.

The J gene is TRBJ2-1, the V gene TRBV5-1; TRBD2 might be the D (7 bases). This CDR3 is built from 17 residues. V lost 2 bases, J lost 7 bases, and 22 bases lay in between. Germline V CDR1 and CDR2: SGHRS, YFSETQ. The CDR3 DNA reads TGCGCCAGCAGCTTAACCCCACTTGGGGGGGCGGAGAATGAGCAGTTCTTC. It codes for CASSLTPLGGAENEQFF.

This chain joins TRBV5-4 and TRBJ1-1; D gene uncertain. Germline-derived CDR1 and CDR2 are SGHNT and YYREEE (reference sequence). Trimming cost V 6 bases and J 6 bases, with 18 bases left between them. CDR3 length: 14 residues. CDR3 nucleotide sequence: TGTGCCAGCATCCTACGAGAGGGTGGGCCTGAAGCTTTCTTT. Amino acids: CASILREGGPEAFF.

The V gene is TRBV28, the J gene TRBJ2-3; 9 bases map to TRBD1. Germline V gene data show CDR1 as MDHEN and CDR2 as SYDVKM. This CDR3 comprises 18 residues. With V trimmed by 3 bases and J by 3 bases, 13 bases remained unmatched. CDR3 sequence reads: CASSFLLYRGQETDTQYF. As DNA, the CDR3 is TGTGCCAGCAGTTTTTTATTATACAGGGGGCAGGAGACAGATACGCAGTATTTT.

The CDR3 here is CATSNRENTEAFF. CDR3 DNA: TGTGCCACCAGCAACAGGGAGAACACTGAAGCTTTCTTT. V is TRBV15 and J is TRBJ1-1; D may be TRBD1 (6 bases). CDR3 size: 13 residues. The germline gives CDR1 LNHNV, CDR2 YYDKDF (reference sequence). V gave up 4 bases and J gave up 1 base, with 7 bases separating them.

The chain is built from TRBV6-1 and TRBJ1-2; the D is unclear. Germline V gene data show CDR1 as MNHNS and CDR2 as SASEGT. The CDR3 has 13 amino acids. Trimming removed 8 bases at V and 7 bases at J, with 17 bases between. CDR3 nucleotides: TGTGCCAGCGGGTCGGATCCACGGTCTGGCTACACCTTC. Translation gives CASGSDPRSGYTF.

The V call is TRBV7-8, the J call TRBJ2-7; D not resolved. The CDR3 totals 13 residues. Looked up from germline, CDR1 is SGHVS and CDR2 is FQNEAQ. The V end was cut by 3 bases, the J end by 3 bases, with 9 bases between. The CDR3 spells CASSFGRNYEQYF. CDR3 sequence (DNA): TGTGCCAGCAGCTTCGGACGGAACTACGAGCAGTACTTC.

The sample holds many counts of this clone. The gene calls are TRBV7-2 and TRBJ2-7, with 14 bases aligning to TRBD2. Germline assignment: CDR1 SGHTA and CDR2 FQGNSA. The CDR3 consists of 15 residues. V was pared by 5 bases and J by 4 bases, with 4 bases of the junction left unmatched. The CDR3 nucleotides are TGTGCCAGCAGCCCCGGACTAGCGGGGGGATACGAGCAGTACTTC. Residues: CASSPGLAGGYEQYF.

The chain joins TRBV5-1 to TRBJ2-7; 11 bases fit TRBD1. Germline trimming cut 4 bases from V and 5 bases from J; bases unmatched to any gene: 11. This CDR3 region has 16 residues. Looked up from germline, CDR1 is SGHRS and CDR2 is YFSETQ. CDR3 protein: CASSDLTGTGGDEQYF. The CDR3, as DNA: TGCGCCAGCAGCGACCTGACCGGGACAGGGGGTGACGAGCAGTACTTC.

The rearrangement joins TRBV7-2 to TRBJ2-5; D gene ambiguous. CDR3 length: 14 residues. Looked up from germline, CDR1 is SGHTA and CDR2 is FQGNSA. V dropped 1 base and J dropped 2 bases, with 8 bases sitting between them. The CDR3 reads CASSLGAVQETQYF. CDR3 bases: TGTGCCAGCAGCTTAGGAGCCGTGCAAGAGACCCAGTACTTC.

The chain uses TRBV2 and TRBJ1-1; D not resolved. Germline V gene lookup returns CDR1 SNHLY and CDR2 FYNNEI. The CDR3 sequence is 13 residues long. V was pared by 4 bases and J by 4 bases, with 10 bases between. The CDR3 loop reads CASSVGETTEAFF. DNA for the CDR3: TGTGCCAGCAGTGTTGGGGAGACCACTGAAGCTTTCTTT.

The V and J genes are TRBV30 and TRBJ1-1; TRBD1 agrees at 9 bases. Looked up from germline, CDR1 is GTSNPN and CDR2 is SVGIG (reference sequence). The CDR3 loop spans 13 amino acids. The J segment lost 1 base and the V segment lost 4 bases, leaving 1 base of the junction unmatched. CDR3 sequence: CAWMGQGNTEAFF. The CDR3 DNA follows: TGTGCCTGGATGGGACAGGGGAACACTGAAGCTTTCTTT.

V usage is TRBV6-6 and J usage is TRBJ1-1; possibly TRBD1 for D (5 bases). The CDR3 is made up of 16 amino acids. V was cut by 4 bases and J by 0 bases, with 15 bases left in between. Germline lookup yields CDR1 MNHNY and CDR2 SVGAGI (reference sequence). Written as DNA, the CDR3 is TGTGCCAGCAGTTTTCCGGGGCCGCCTATGAACACTGAAGCTTTCTTT. Residues: CASSFPGPPMNTEAFF.